What follows are 3 T cell receptor beta chains derived from one specimen sequenced in a study of cytomegalovirus exposure and HLA in healthy donors. Only in-frame clones appear in the TCRdb table, and some are missing; sequencing was by immunoSEQ multiplex PCR. Found here are 150,000 to 200,000 clones, approximately 87% of them singletons; the top ten hold more than 1.2%. Sequencing input: PBMCs. The receptors derive from a woman between 25 and 40 years old in good health and CMV-seronegative.

V is TRBV5-1 and J is TRBJ2-1, with 8 bases identical to TRBD2. V was pared by 3 bases and J by 2 bases, with 10 bases of the junction left unmatched. The length of the CDR3 is 17 residues. Germline loops: CDR1 SGHRS, CDR2 YFSETQ. In nucleotides, the CDR3 is TGCGCCAGCAGCTCACATACGACGGGGGGGCCCTACAATGAGCAGTTCTTC. As protein: CASSSHTTGGPYNEQFF.

The gene calls are TRBV6-4 and TRBJ2-1; 12 bases line up with TRBD2. The CDR3 spans 15 residues. V lost 3 bases to trimming and J lost 5 bases; unmatched junction nucleotides: 2. CDR1 MRHNA and CDR2 SNTAGT come from the germline V gene. The CDR3, as DNA: TGTGCCAGCAGTGAAACTAGCGGGGGGCACAATGAGCAGTTCTTC. This sequence encodes CASSETSGGHNEQFF.

This chain uses TRBV13 with TRBJ1-1, with D possibly matching TRBD1 (5 bases). The germline V gene encodes CDR1 PRHDT and CDR2 FYEKMQ (reference sequence). The V end was cut by 4 bases, the J end by 10 bases, with 7 bases between. The CDR3 loop spans 10 amino acids. The CDR3 DNA sequence: TGTGCCAGCAGCTCCGGGGGAGCTTTCTTT. Amino acids: CASSSGGAFF.